A single sample gave rise to the 27 T cell receptor beta chains below, sequenced in a study of blood T cell repertoires in COVID-19. The protocol was immunoSEQ multiplex PCR, while the TCRdb copy is restricted to in-frame clones and leaves out a portion. The repertoire includes 250,000 or so clones, approximately 83% of them detected once, and about 1.9% sits in the top ten. Sequencing was done on a sample of PBMCs or T cells enriched from blood (not recorded which). The receptors come from a woman between 45 and 65 years old who had recovered from COVID-19.

This chain connects TRBV2 to TRBJ1-5, with TRBD1 matching over 7 bases. Germline V CDR1 and CDR2: SNHLY, FYNNEI. Unmatched junction bases numbered 10, after V lost 5 bases and J lost 6 bases. The CDR3 is 15 amino acids. CDR3: CASSLDRQGGQPQHF. The CDR3 nucleotides read TGTGCCAGCAGTCTAGATCGACAGGGAGGTCAGCCCCAGCATTTT.

The V call is TRBV2, the J call TRBJ2-7; 10 bases fit TRBD1. This CDR3 has 15 amino acids. V lost 6 bases and J lost 6; bases outside the gene matches: 11. Germline V lookup: CDR1 SNHLY, CDR2 FYNNEI. CDR3 DNA: TGTGCCAGCAGCTCCCGGGACAGGGGTCTCCTCGAGCAGTACTTC. It encodes CASSSRDRGLLEQYF.

The V call is TRBV19, the J call TRBJ1-3; TRBD1 matches at 10 bases. V was pared by 3 bases and J by 0 bases, with 8 bases of the junction left unmatched. This CDR3 comprises 18 residues. Germline V gives CDR1 LNHDA, CDR2 SQIVND (reference sequence). The DNA of the CDR3 is TGTGCCAGTAGTATTTATCCGGGACAGGGGCCCTCTGGAAACACCATATATTTT. Its protein is CASSIYPGQGPSGNTIYF.

J is TRBJ1-3 and V is TRBV27; possible D gene TRBD1, 5 bases. The CDR3 length is 13 residues. V lost 4 bases and J 4 bases, leaving 8 bases between the germline ends. Germline loops: CDR1 MNHEY, CDR2 SMNVEV (reference sequence). DNA for the CDR3: TGTGCCAGCAGTTGGGGACTCGGAAACACCATATATTTT. It encodes CASSWGLGNTIYF.

The rearrangement links TRBV12-5 to TRBJ2-2, with 7 bases matching TRBD2. With 1 base clipped from V and 4 bases from J, the junction kept 12 bases outside the gene matches. The CDR3 consists of 18 residues. In germline, CDR1 is LGHNT, CDR2 FRNRAP. In nucleotides, the CDR3 is TGTGCTAGTGGTTTGGGTGCAGTGGGATCGGGGGGCACCGGGGAGCTGTTTTTT. Its protein is CASGLGAVGSGGTGELFF.

The CDR3 sequence: CASSQTGDGGYTF. The CDR3 bases are TGTGCCAGCAGTCAGACAGGGGATGGCGGCTACACCTTC. The V and J genes are TRBV6-6 and TRBJ1-2, with 8 bases aligning to TRBD1. Trimming removed 5 bases from V and 8 bases from J; junction bases left unmatched: 7. The CDR3 has 13 residues. Germline assignment: CDR1 MNHNY and CDR2 SVGAGI (reference sequence).

The rearrangement uses TRBV19 and TRBJ1-5, with 7 bases aligning to TRBD1. The CDR3 is made up of 13 amino acids. Germline V gene lookup returns CDR1 LNHDA and CDR2 SQIVND (reference sequence). V shed 5 bases and J 5 bases; nucleotides not matched to a gene: 3. This CDR3 is CASSDRVDQPQHF. CDR3 sequence (DNA): TGTGCCAGTAGTGACAGGGTTGATCAGCCCCAGCATTTT.

V usage is TRBV7-2 and J usage is TRBJ2-3, with a tentative D call TRBD2 (5 bases). The germline V and J ends were trimmed by 2 bases and 1 base, with 13 bases remaining between them. The germline V gene encodes CDR1 SGHTA and CDR2 FQGNSA. CDR3 length equals 16 residues. CDR3 sequence: CASSLMGRRGTDTQYF. The CDR3 DNA is TGTGCCAGCAGCTTAATGGGTCGGCGGGGCACAGATACGCAGTATTTT.

V and J are TRBV28 and TRBJ2-3; TRBD1 agrees at 7 bases. The germline V gene has CDR1 MDHEN and CDR2 SYDVKM. The CDR3 extends over 15 amino acids. Trimming removed 5 bases from V and 7 bases from J; junction bases left unmatched: 12. The CDR3 nucleotides read TGTGCCAGCAGTGGTGAACAGGGGTCAGTATATACGCAGTATTTT. Translating gives CASSGEQGSVYTQYF.

The CDR3 region is CASSFSDTGELFF. DNA for the CDR3: TGTGCCAGCAGTTTCTCTGACACCGGGGAGCTGTTTTTT. The V call is TRBV27, the J call TRBJ2-2; no firm D call. This CDR3 has 13 residues. CDR1 is MNHEY, CDR2 SMNVEV, per germline (reference sequence). Trimming stripped 3 bases from V and 3 bases from J, with 5 bases between.

This clone has more than one count but fewer than ten. The rearrangement uses TRBV27 and TRBJ2-3; TRBD1 agrees at 11 bases. The V segment lost 5 bases and the J segment 5 bases; nucleotides outside the gene matches: 3. Germline CDR1 reads MNHEY; CDR2 reads SMNVEV (reference sequence). The CDR3 is made up of 14 amino acids. CDR3 residues: CASSPGTGGDTQYF. CDR3 nucleotide sequence: TGTGCCAGCAGTCCCGGGACAGGGGGAGATACGCAGTATTTT.

This rearrangement joins TRBV27 to TRBJ2-7; D is possibly TRBD2 (6 bases). The CDR3 covers 16 residues. Germline V gene lookup returns CDR1 MNHEY and CDR2 SMNVEV (reference sequence). The germline V and J ends were trimmed by 6 bases and 0 bases, with 18 bases remaining between them. CDR3 region: CASRPPAGGDSYEQYF. The CDR3 DNA follows: TGTGCCAGCAGGCCCCCTGCCGGCGGGGACTCCTACGAGCAGTACTTC.

The chain recombines TRBV9 with TRBJ1-1; weak D call: TRBD1 (5 bases). V gave up 1 base and J gave up 3 bases, with 10 bases separating them. CDR1 and CDR2 from the germline V gene are SGDLS and YYNGEE. This CDR3 region has 14 residues. The CDR3 bases are TGTGCCAGCAGCGTACAGGGAGGAGACACTGAAGCTTTCTTT. Protein product: CASSVQGGDTEAFF.

The V and J genes are TRBV28 and TRBJ1-2; 11 bases map to TRBD1. This CDR3 has 17 amino acids. Germline V CDR1 and CDR2: MDHEN, SYDVKM. V shed 4 bases and J 4 bases; nucleotides not matched to a gene: 11. The CDR3 here is CASSSPTLDRGPYGYTF. In nucleotides, the CDR3 is TGTGCCAGCAGTTCACCTACCCTGGACAGGGGGCCCTATGGCTACACCTTC.

The chain carries TRBV19 and TRBJ1-1, with 9 positions matching TRBD1. Trimming removed 10 bases from V and 3 bases from J; junction bases left unmatched: 12. The CDR3 has 15 amino acids. Germline V gene sequence: CDR1 LNHDA, CDR2 SQIVND (reference sequence). The CDR3 loop is CATHPGTGLHTEAFF. CDR3 bases: TGTGCCACCCACCCCGGGACAGGGTTGCACACTGAAGCTTTCTTT.

The chain couples TRBV27 to TRBJ1-4; D gene unclear. The CDR3 sequence is 13 residues long. The V end lost 5 bases, the J end lost 8 bases, and 12 bases lay between the germline ends. Germline V gene sequence: CDR1 MNHEY, CDR2 SMNVEV (reference sequence). The CDR3 loop reads CASSGRVWEKLFF. The DNA of the CDR3 is TGTGCCAGCAGTGGTCGGGTTTGGGAAAAACTGTTTTTT. The whole variable domain, remainder taken from reference TRBV27 and TRBJ1-4, is EAQVTQNPRYLITVTGKKLTVTCSQNMNHEYMSWYRQDPGLGLRQIYYSMNVEVTDKGDVPEGYKVSRKEKRNFPLILESPSPNQTSLYFCASSGRVWEKLFFGSGTQLSVL.

The V and J genes are TRBV3-1 (or the pseudogene TRBV3-2) and TRBJ2-7; 10 nucleotides agree with TRBD2. J was trimmed by 0 bases and V by 4 bases; bases with no gene match: 3. The CDR3 has 15 residues. The V gene's germline CDR1 is LGHDT and CDR2 YNNKEL (reference sequence). CDR3 amino acids: CASSPRTSGSYEQYF. CDR3 DNA: TGTGCCAGCAGCCCCCGGACTAGCGGCTCCTACGAGCAGTACTTC.

This rearrangement joins TRBV29-1 to TRBJ2-7, with 11 bases fitting TRBD2. V lost 5 bases to trimming and J lost 1 base; unmatched junction nucleotides: 7. This CDR3 contains 15 residues. Germline V gene sequence: CDR1 SQVTM, CDR2 ANQGSEA. CDR3: CSVSTSGTISYEQYF. In nucleotides, the CDR3 is TGCAGCGTTTCGACTAGCGGGACTATTTCCTACGAGCAGTACTTC.

V usage is TRBV24-1 and J usage is TRBJ2-1; 7 nucleotides agree with TRBD2. The CDR3 sequence is 17 residues long. Trimming cost V 0 bases and J 0 bases; bases outside gene matches: 4. CDR1 is KGHDR and CDR2 is SFDVKD in the germline V gene. For the CDR3, the DNA is TGTGCCACCAGTGATTTGCACGGCGGGAGCTCCTACAATGAGCAGTTCTTC. This gives the protein CATSDLHGGSSYNEQFF.

The chain joins TRBV5-1 to TRBJ1-5; TRBD1 is a possible D gene (6 bases). V lost 0 bases, J lost 1 base, and 8 bases lay in between. The CDR3 has 15 residues. Germline values: CDR1 SGHRS, CDR2 YFSETQ. CDR3 DNA: TGCGCCAGCAGCTTGGATGGGGGCAGCAATCAGCCCCAGCATTTT. This sequence encodes CASSLDGGSNQPQHF.

The chain uses TRBV5-1 and TRBJ1-4; 7 bases are shared with TRBD1. The germline V gene has CDR1 SGHRS and CDR2 YFSETQ. This CDR3 is 14 amino acids long. After removal of 7 bases from V and 5 bases from J, the junction contained 8 bases not matched to a gene. The CDR3 DNA reads TGCGCCAGCGGACGGACAGGCCTAAATGAAAAACTGTTTTTT. This gives the protein CASGRTGLNEKLFF.

The chain joins TRBV12-3 or TRBV12-4 to TRBJ1-5; D call uncertain. Trimming pared 10 bases from V and 5 bases from J, leaving 15 bases between. The CDR3 totals 13 residues. The CDR3 sequence is CAITTRGHQPQHF. DNA of the CDR3: TGTGCCATCACCACCCGGGGTCATCAGCCCCAGCATTTT.

The rearrangement joins TRBV5-4 to TRBJ1-1, with D hard to call. The CDR3 covers 14 residues. The germline V gene encodes CDR1 SGHNT and CDR2 YYREEE (reference sequence). Trimming took 0 bases from V and 1 from J, leaving 7 bases between them. CDR3 sequence reads: CASSLDPENTEAFF. The CDR3 bases are TGTGCCAGCAGCTTGGATCCAGAGAACACTGAAGCTTTCTTT.

This chain uses TRBV29-1 with TRBJ2-3; 10 bases are shared with TRBD2. The CDR3 spans 16 residues. In germline, CDR1 is SQVTM, CDR2 ANQGSEA. V dropped 4 bases and J dropped 0; count of bases not matched to a gene: 7. CDR3 loop: CSVAGSGRLSTDTQYF. As DNA, the CDR3 is TGCAGCGTTGCTGGTAGCGGGAGGCTGAGCACAGATACGCAGTATTTT.

This rearrangement joins TRBV2 to TRBJ2-7; 8 bases map to TRBD1. The CDR3 is made up of 12 amino acids. Per germline, CDR1 SNHLY and CDR2 FYNNEI. J gave up 7 bases and V 5 bases, and 4 bases lay outside the gene matches. The chain's CDR3 is CASSWTGREQYF. The CDR3 DNA sequence: TGTGCCAGCAGTTGGACAGGGCGTGAGCAGTACTTC. Using reference TRBV2 and TRBJ2-7 for the parts outside the CDR3, the full variable domain is EPEVTQTPSHQVTQMGQEVILRCVPISNHLYFYWYRQILGQKVEFLVSFYNNEISEKSEIFDDQFSVERPDGSNFTLKIRSTKLEDSAMYFCASSWTGREQYFGPGTRLTVT.

The V gene is TRBV27, the J gene TRBJ2-5; TRBD2 matches at 10 bases. Germline trimming cut 6 bases from V and 4 bases from J; bases unmatched to any gene: 5. In germline, CDR1 is MNHEY, CDR2 SMNVEV (reference sequence). The CDR3 spans 14 residues. CDR3 sequence: CASSPGTSVETQYF. In nucleotides, the CDR3 is TGTGCCAGCAGCCCCGGGACTAGCGTAGAGACCCAGTACTTC.

The rearrangement links TRBV5-1 to TRBJ1-1; the match to TRBD1 covers 8 bases. Germline loops: CDR1 SGHRS, CDR2 YFSETQ. The trim removed 3 bases at V and 5 bases at J, leaving 6 bases unmatched. CDR3 length equals 14 residues. The CDR3 loop reads CASSSGGAGTEAFF. The CDR3 DNA reads TGCGCCAGCAGCTCAGGGGGCGCGGGAACTGAAGCTTTCTTT.